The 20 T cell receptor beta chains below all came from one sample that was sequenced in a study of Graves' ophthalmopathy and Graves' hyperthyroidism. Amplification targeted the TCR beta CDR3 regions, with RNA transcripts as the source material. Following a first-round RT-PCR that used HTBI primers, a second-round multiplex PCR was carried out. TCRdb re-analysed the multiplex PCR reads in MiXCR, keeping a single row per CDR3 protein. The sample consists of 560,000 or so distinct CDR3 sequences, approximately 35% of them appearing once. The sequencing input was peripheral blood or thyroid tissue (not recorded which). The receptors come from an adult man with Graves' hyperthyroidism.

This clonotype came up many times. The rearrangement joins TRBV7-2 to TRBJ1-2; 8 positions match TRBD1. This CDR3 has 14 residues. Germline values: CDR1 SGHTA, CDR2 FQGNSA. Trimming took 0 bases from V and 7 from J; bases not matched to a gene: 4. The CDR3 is CASSLAGQGRGYTF. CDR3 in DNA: TGTGCCAGCAGCTTAGCCGGACAGGGTCGTGGCTACACCTTC.

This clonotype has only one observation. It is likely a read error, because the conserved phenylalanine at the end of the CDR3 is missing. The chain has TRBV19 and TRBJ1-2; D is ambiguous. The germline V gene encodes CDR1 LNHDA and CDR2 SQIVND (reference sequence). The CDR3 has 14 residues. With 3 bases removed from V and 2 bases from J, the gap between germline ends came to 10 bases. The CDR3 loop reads CASSISLSNYGYTS. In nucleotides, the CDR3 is TGTGCCAGTAGTATCTCCCTTTCCAACTATGGCTACACCTCC.

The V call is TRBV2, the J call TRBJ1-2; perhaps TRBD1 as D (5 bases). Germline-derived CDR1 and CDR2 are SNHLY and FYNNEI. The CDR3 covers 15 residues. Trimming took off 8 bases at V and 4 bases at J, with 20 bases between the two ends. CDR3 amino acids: CASAWGKTGVYGYTF. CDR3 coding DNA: TGTGCCAGCGCATGGGGGAAGACCGGAGTCTATGGCTACACCTTC.

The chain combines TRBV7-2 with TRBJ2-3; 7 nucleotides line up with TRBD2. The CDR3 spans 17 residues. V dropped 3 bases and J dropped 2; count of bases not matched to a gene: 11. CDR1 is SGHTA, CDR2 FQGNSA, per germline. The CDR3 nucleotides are TGTGCCAGCAGCTTTCCACCTAGCGGATCTTTCACAGATACGCAGTATTTT. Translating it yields CASSFPPSGSFTDTQYF.

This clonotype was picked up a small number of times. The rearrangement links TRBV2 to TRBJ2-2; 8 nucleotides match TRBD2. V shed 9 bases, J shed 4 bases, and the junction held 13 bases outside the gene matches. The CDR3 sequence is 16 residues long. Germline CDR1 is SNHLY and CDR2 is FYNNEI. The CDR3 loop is CASIPGTSGITGELFF. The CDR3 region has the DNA TGTGCCAGTATCCCCGGAACTAGCGGTATCACCGGGGAGCTGTTTTTT. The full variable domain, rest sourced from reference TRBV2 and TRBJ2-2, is EPEVTQTPSHQVTQMGQEVILRCVPISNHLYFYWYRQILGQKVEFLVSFYNNEISEKSEIFDDQFSVERPDGSNFTLKIRSTKLEDSAMYFCASIPGTSGITGELFFGEGSRLTVL.

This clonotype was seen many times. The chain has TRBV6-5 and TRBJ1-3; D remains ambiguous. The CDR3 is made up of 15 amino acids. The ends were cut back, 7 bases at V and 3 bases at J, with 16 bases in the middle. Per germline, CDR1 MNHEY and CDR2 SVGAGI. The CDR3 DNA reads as TGTGCCAGCACCACGAGTGGAGGAGGTGGAAACACCATATATTTT. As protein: CASTTSGGGGNTIYF.

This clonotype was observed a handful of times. This chain's CDR3 is CASSESTGTRRFV. DNA for the CDR3: TGCGCCAGCAGTGAATCGACCGGGACTAGAAGGTTCGTC. The chain uses TRBV10-2 and TRBJ2-7, with 8 bases that match TRBD2. The CDR3 totals 13 residues. Germline V lookup: CDR1 WSHSY, CDR2 SAAADI.

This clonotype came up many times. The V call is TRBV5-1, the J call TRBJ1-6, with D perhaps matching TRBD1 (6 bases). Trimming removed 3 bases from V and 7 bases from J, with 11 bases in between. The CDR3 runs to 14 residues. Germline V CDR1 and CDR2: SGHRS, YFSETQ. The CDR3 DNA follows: TGCGCCAGCAGCTCCCCAGGGGACAATTCACCCCTCCACTTT. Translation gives CASSSPGDNSPLHF.

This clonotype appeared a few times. CDR3 nucleotides: TGTGCCAGTAGTATAGATTGGGCAGGGGGTTTATTAAACTATGGCTACACCTTC. Encoded protein: CASSIDWAGGLLNYGYTF. V usage is TRBV19 and J usage is TRBJ1-2; the match to TRBD1 covers 7 bases. The CDR3 has 18 amino acids. CDR1 and CDR2 from the germline V gene are LNHDA and SQIVND (reference sequence). The trim removed 0 bases at V and 2 bases at J, leaving 12 bases unmatched.

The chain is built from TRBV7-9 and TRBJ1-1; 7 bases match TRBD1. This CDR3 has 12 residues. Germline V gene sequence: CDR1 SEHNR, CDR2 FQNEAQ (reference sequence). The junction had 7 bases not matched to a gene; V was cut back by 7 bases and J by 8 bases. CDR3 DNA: TGTGCCAGCACCAAAGGGACAGTCGAAGCTTTCTTT. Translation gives CASTKGTVEAFF.

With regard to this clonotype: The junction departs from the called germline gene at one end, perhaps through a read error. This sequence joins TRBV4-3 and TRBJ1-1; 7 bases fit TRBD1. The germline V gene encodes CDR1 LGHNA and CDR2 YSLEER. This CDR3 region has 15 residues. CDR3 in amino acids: CASSQVPGGFTEASF. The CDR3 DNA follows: TGCGCCAGCAGCCAAGTGCCAGGGGGGTTCACTGAAGCTTCCTTT.

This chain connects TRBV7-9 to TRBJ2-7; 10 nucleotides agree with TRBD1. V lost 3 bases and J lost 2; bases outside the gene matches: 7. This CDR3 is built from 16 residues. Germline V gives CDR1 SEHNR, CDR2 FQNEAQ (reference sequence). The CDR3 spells CASSLARDRGTYEQYF. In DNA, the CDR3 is TGTGCCAGCAGCTTGGCCCGGGACAGGGGTACCTACGAGCAGTACTTC.

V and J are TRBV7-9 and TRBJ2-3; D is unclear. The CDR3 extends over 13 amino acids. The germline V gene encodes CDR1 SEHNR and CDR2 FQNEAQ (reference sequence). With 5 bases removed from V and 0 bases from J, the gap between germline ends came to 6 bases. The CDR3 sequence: CASSPSSTDTQYF. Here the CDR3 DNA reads TGTGCCAGCAGCCCTTCTAGCACAGATACGCAGTATTTT.

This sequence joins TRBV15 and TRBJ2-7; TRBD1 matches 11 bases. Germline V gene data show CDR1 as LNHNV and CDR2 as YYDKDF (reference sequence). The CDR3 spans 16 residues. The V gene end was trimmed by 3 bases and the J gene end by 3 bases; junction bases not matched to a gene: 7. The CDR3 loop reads CATSRYRDRGDYEQYF. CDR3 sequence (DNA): TGTGCCACCAGCAGGTACCGGGACAGGGGGGACTACGAGCAGTACTTC.

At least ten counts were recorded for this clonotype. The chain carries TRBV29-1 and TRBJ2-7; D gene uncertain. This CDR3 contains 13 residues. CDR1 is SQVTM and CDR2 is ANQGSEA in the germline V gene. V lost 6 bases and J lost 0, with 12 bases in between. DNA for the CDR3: TGCAGCGTACCGTCTCCAAGCTCCTACGAGCAGTACTTC. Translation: CSVPSPSSYEQYF.

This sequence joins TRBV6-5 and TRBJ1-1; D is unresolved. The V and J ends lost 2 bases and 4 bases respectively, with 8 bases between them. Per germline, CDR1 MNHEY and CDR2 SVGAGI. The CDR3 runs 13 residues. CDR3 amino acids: CASSYRETTEAFF. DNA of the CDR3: TGTGCCAGCAGTTACAGGGAAACCACTGAAGCTTTCTTT.

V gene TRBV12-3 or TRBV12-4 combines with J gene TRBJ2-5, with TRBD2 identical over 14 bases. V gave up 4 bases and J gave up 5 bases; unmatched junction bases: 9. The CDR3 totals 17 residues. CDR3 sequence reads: CASSSGTSGRLGETQYF. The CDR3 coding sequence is TGTGCCAGCAGTTCGGGGACTAGCGGGAGATTAGGGGAGACCCAGTACTTC.

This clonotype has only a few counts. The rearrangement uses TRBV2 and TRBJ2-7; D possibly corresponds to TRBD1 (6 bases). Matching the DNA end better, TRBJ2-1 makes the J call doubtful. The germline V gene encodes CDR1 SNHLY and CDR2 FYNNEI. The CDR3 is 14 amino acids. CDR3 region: CASTFDTGTDEQFF. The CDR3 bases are TGTGCCAGCACCTTTGATACAGGGACCGATGAGCAGTTCTTC.

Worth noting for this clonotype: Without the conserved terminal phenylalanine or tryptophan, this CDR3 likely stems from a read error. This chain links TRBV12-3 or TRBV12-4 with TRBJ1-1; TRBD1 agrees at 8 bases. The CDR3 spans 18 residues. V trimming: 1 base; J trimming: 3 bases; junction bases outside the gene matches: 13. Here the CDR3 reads CASSLGLGQGWGYTEAFL. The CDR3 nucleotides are TGTGCCAGCAGTTTAGGGCTCGGACAGGGCTGGGGGTACACTGAAGCTTTCCTT.

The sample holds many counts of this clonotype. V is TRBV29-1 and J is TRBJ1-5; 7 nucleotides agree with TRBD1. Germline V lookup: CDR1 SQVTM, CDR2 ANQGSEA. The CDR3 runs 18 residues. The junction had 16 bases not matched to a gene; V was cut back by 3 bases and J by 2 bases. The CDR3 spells CSVELVGGANLGNQPQHF. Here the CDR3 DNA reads TGCAGCGTTGAGCTCGTAGGGGGCGCGAATTTGGGCAATCAGCCCCAGCATTTT.